The 24 T cell receptor beta chains listed next were all sequenced from one sample in a study of CD8 T cells in ankylosing spondylitis. TCRdb reanalysed the 5' RACE reads using MiXCR and keeps one entry per CDR3 protein. This table holds around 250,000 distinct CDR3 sequences, around 10% found once. The sample consisted of blood, either unsorted or a sorted T cell fraction (not recorded which). Receptor source: a male donor with ankylosing spondylitis or in good health (not recorded which).

This clonotype has ten or more counts. The chain joins TRBV5-1 to TRBJ2-2; D possibly corresponds to TRBD2 (5 bases). CDR3 size: 17 residues. V lost 4 bases and J lost 0, with 16 bases in between. Germline V gene data show CDR1 as SGHRS and CDR2 as YFSETQ. CDR3 DNA sequence: TGCGCCAGCAGCCCGTTCTCCGGGGTCTCGAACACCGGGGAGCTGTTTTTT. Translating it yields CASSPFSGVSNTGELFF.

CDR3 residues: CASTSYEQYF. CDR3 DNA: TGTGCCAGCACTTCCTACGAGCAGTACTTC. This sequence joins TRBV5-8 and TRBJ2-7; D call uncertain. The V and J ends lost 6 bases and 1 base respectively, with 2 bases between them. The length of the CDR3 is 10 residues. Per the germline V gene, CDR1 is SGHTS and CDR2 is YDEGEE.

The J gene is TRBJ1-1, the V gene TRBV29-1; 11 nucleotides align to TRBD1. The J segment lost 6 bases and the V segment lost 3 bases, leaving 6 bases of the junction unmatched. Germline V gene data show CDR1 as SQVTM and CDR2 as ANQGSEA. CDR3 length: 14 residues. The CDR3 bases are TGCAGCGTTGACCCAAGGACAGGGGGCTCTGAAGCTTTCTTT. Its translation: CSVDPRTGGSEAFF.

There are many counts of this clonotype. The gene calls are TRBV27 and TRBJ1-1; 8 nucleotides align to TRBD1. The CDR3 covers 14 residues. V was clipped by 4 bases and J by 9 bases; unmatched bases: 10. Germline lookup yields CDR1 MNHEY and CDR2 SMNVEV (reference sequence). CDR3 coding DNA: TGTGCCAGCAGTTCTGGACAGGGATATTCTCAAGCTTTCTTT. It specifies CASSSGQGYSQAFF.

This clonotype was recorded at least ten times. The J gene is TRBJ2-5, the V gene TRBV10-3; a weak D match, TRBD2 (6 bases). The CDR3 runs 16 residues. The germline V and J ends were trimmed by 0 bases and 6 bases, with 17 bases remaining between them. CDR1 ENHRY and CDR2 SYGVKD come from the germline V gene. CDR3 protein: CAISESIGGVVQTQYF. CDR3 in DNA: TGTGCCATCAGTGAGTCGATTGGAGGGGTTGTCCAGACCCAGTACTTC.

V is TRBV12-5 and J is TRBJ2-5; tentative D call: TRBD2 (5 bases). Per the germline V gene, CDR1 is LGHNT and CDR2 is FRNRAP. CDR3 length: 16 amino acids. The V end lost 0 bases, the J end lost 6 bases, and 17 bases lay between the germline ends. CDR3 coding DNA: TGTGCTAGTGGTTTGGTAGGAGGCGACATCGGGAAGACCCAGTACTTC. Its translation is CASGLVGGDIGKTQYF.

This chain connects TRBV2 to TRBJ1-3; perhaps TRBD1 as D (5 bases). Trimming took off 11 bases at V and 4 bases at J, with 15 bases between the two ends. The CDR3 runs 13 residues. CDR1 is SNHLY, CDR2 FYNNEI, per germline. CDR3 nucleotide sequence: TGTGCCCGGAGCCCAGGGAGAGGAAACACCATATATTTT. Translating it yields CARSPGRGNTIYF.

This clonotype was observed a handful of times. The chain employs TRBV20-1 and TRBJ2-3, with 9 bases matching TRBD2. Trimming took 0 bases from V and 0 from J; bases not matched to a gene: 16. CDR1 and CDR2 (germline): DFQATT, SNEGSKA (reference sequence). The CDR3 is 20 amino acids. The CDR3 DNA sequence: TGCAGTGCTAGAGATCTTCTGGCGTTAGCGGGGGACCTTAGCACAGATACGCAGTATTTT. Residues: CSARDLLALAGDLSTDTQYF.

As for this clonotype: This clone may be a read error of a much larger clone one base away. The chain joins TRBV2 to TRBJ1-1, with 9 positions matching TRBD1. CDR1 is SNHLY and CDR2 is FYNNEI in the germline V gene. The CDR3 extends over 14 amino acids. CDR3 coding DNA: TGTGCCAACAGTGGACAGGGGAGGGACACTGAAGCTTTCTTT. It is translated as CANSGQGRDTEAFF.

This clonotype was recorded at least ten times. V and J are TRBV20-1 and TRBJ2-7; 8 positions agree with TRBD1. V lost 4 bases and J lost 2; bases outside the gene matches: 7. The CDR3 loop spans 14 amino acids. The V gene's germline CDR1 is DFQATT and CDR2 SNEGSKA (reference sequence). CDR3 sequence: CSAMVQGGTYEQYF. For the CDR3, the DNA is TGCAGTGCTATGGTACAGGGGGGTACCTACGAGCAGTACTTC.

At least ten counts were recorded for this clonotype. The chain combines TRBV25-1 with TRBJ2-1; D unclear. This CDR3 comprises 14 residues. The germline V gene encodes CDR1 MGHDK and CDR2 SYGVNS. The V and J ends lost 3 bases and 8 bases respectively, with 14 bases between them. The CDR3: CASSDFGSIDEQFF. The CDR3 DNA is TGTGCCAGCAGTGATTTTGGTAGTATCGATGAGCAGTTCTTC. The full variable domain, with the rest looked up from reference TRBV25-1 and TRBJ2-1, is EADIYQTPRYLVIGTGKKITLECSQTMGHDKMYWYQQDPGMELHLIHYSYGVNSTEKGDLSSESTVSRIRTEHFPLTLESARPSHTSQYLCASSDFGSIDEQFFGPGTRLTVL.

The chain couples TRBV27 to TRBJ2-7, with 9 bases fitting TRBD2. The CDR3 covers 13 residues. Germline loops: CDR1 MNHEY, CDR2 SMNVEV (reference sequence). V trimming: 6 bases; J trimming: 6 bases; junction bases outside the gene matches: 6. The CDR3: CASRSAGGLEQYF. Written as DNA, the CDR3 is TGTGCCAGCAGGTCGGCGGGAGGGCTCGAGCAGTACTTC.

V is TRBV28 and J is TRBJ2-2; perhaps D is TRBD1 or TRBD2 (5 bases each). V lost 7 bases and J 3 bases, leaving 15 bases between the germline ends. CDR3 size: 15 residues. The V gene's germline CDR1 is MDHEN and CDR2 SYDVKM. CDR3 loop: CASTSPGTDTGELFF. As DNA, the CDR3 is TGTGCCAGCACTTCCCCCGGGACGGACACCGGGGAGCTGTTTTTT.

This chain connects TRBV2 to TRBJ2-1; 7 nucleotides line up with TRBD1. This CDR3 region has 17 residues. The J segment lost 1 base and the V segment lost 3 bases, leaving 9 bases of the junction unmatched. Germline CDR1 reads SNHLY; CDR2 reads FYNNEI. The CDR3 DNA reads TGTGCCAGCAGTGATCCACAGGGGTTGGTGTCCTACAATGAGCAGTTCTTC. Encoded protein: CASSDPQGLVSYNEQFF. Filled out from reference TRBV2 and TRBJ2-1, the complete variable domain reads EPEVTQTPSHQVTQMGQEVILRCVPISNHLYFYWYRQILGQKVEFLVSFYNNEISEKSEIFDDQFSVERPDGSNFTLKIRSTKLEDSAMYFCASSDPQGLVSYNEQFFGPGTRLTVL.

This clonotype was seen ten or more times. A junction boundary mismatches the germline segment, possibly from a read error. The chain employs TRBV29-1 and TRBJ2-5; tentatively, D is TRBD2 (6 bases). This CDR3 is 15 amino acids long. The germline gives CDR1 SQVTM, CDR2 ANQGSEA. The chain's CDR3 is CSVEEDMGRGETQYF. The CDR3 region has the DNA TGCAGCGTAGAAGAGGACATGGGCCGGGGGGAGACCCAGTACTTC. Based on the CDR3 plus reference TRBV29-1 and TRBJ2-5, the full variable domain is SAVISQKPSRDICQRGTSLTIQCQVDSQVTMMFWYRQQPGQSLTLIATANQGSEATYESGFVIDKFPISRPNLTFSTLTVSNMSPEDSSIYLCSVEEDMGRGETQYFGPGTRLLVL.

Ten or more counts support this clonotype. The chain combines TRBV6-5 with TRBJ2-7; TRBD2 is a possible D gene (6 bases). The CDR3 is made up of 16 amino acids. CDR1 and CDR2 from the germline V gene are MNHEY and SVGAGI. With 0 bases removed from V and 0 bases from J, the gap between germline ends came to 12 bases. The CDR3 DNA sequence: TGTGCCAGCAGTTACTCGAAAGCGGGCTCCTCCTACGAGCAGTACTTC. It encodes CASSYSKAGSSYEQYF.

This clonotype was detected ten times or more. V usage is TRBV25-1 and J usage is TRBJ2-7; D possibly matches TRBD1 or TRBD2 (6 bases each). The V end lost 0 bases, the J end lost 4 bases, and 13 bases lay between the germline ends. The CDR3 is 15 amino acids. Germline V gives CDR1 MGHDK, CDR2 SYGVNS. CDR3 sequence (DNA): TGTGCCAGCAGTGAATATCGGCAGGGGAGGTACGAGCAGTACTTC. Translation gives CASSEYRQGRYEQYF.

This clonotype was observed at least ten times. The J gene is TRBJ2-7, the V gene TRBV15; TRBD1 agrees at 7 bases. V was clipped by 4 bases and J by 0 bases; unmatched bases: 9. The CDR3 consists of 16 residues. The germline V gene encodes CDR1 LNHNV and CDR2 YYDKDF (reference sequence). CDR3 coding DNA: TGTGCCACCAGCACACATCATCGGGACAGCTCCTACGAGCAGTACTTC. Protein sequence: CATSTHHRDSSYEQYF. Complete variable domain (other parts from reference TRBV15 and TRBJ2-7): DAMVIQNPRYQVTQFGKPVTLSCSQTLNHNVMYWYQQKSSQAPKLLFHYYDKDFNNEADTPDNFQSRRPNTSFCFLDIRSPGLGDTAMYLCATSTHHRDSSYEQYFGPGTRLTVT.

This clonotype was recorded many times. The chain combines TRBV4-1 with TRBJ2-3; no clear D gene. This CDR3 contains 16 residues. Trimming pared 0 bases from V and 6 bases from J, leaving 16 bases between. Germline V gene data show CDR1 as MGHRA and CDR2 as YSYEKL. Written as DNA, the CDR3 is TGCGCCAGCAGCCAAGATGGGGATCGGCGGTCGGATACGCAGTATTTT. Its protein is CASSQDGDRRSDTQYF.

V and J are TRBV5-1 and TRBJ2-5; 8 nucleotides line up with TRBD2. J was trimmed by 5 bases and V by 0 bases; bases with no gene match: 6. This CDR3 is built from 15 residues. The germline CDR1 and CDR2 sequences are SGHRS and YFSETQ. The CDR3 bases are TGCGCCAGCAGCTTGGACGGGGGGGCCGGGGAGACCCAGTACTTC. It codes for CASSLDGGAGETQYF.

This clonotype was seen ten or more times. The rearrangement links TRBV20-1 to TRBJ2-1, with D unclear. The CDR3 runs 11 residues. V was cut by 3 bases and J by 6 bases, with 6 bases left in between. Germline V gene sequence: CDR1 DFQATT, CDR2 SNEGSKA (reference sequence). The chain's CDR3 is CSASLGNEQFF. For the CDR3, the DNA is TGCAGTGCTAGTCTGGGCAATGAGCAGTTCTTC.

This clonotype was seen ten or more times. The rearrangement links TRBV12-3 or TRBV12-4 to TRBJ1-1; D call uncertain. V was clipped by 3 bases and J by 0 bases, with 8 bases between them. The CDR3 totals 14 residues. The CDR3 DNA is TGTGCCAGCAGTTTTGAGGGTTTGAACACTGAAGCTTTCTTT. This codes for CASSFEGLNTEAFF.

This clonotype was counted ten times or more. The chain employs TRBV7-8 and TRBJ2-1; D is unclear. Germline V lookup: CDR1 SGHVS, CDR2 FQNEAQ. The V end lost 4 bases, the J end lost 6 bases, and 16 bases lay between the germline ends. This CDR3 is built from 15 residues. The CDR3 DNA reads as TGTGCCAGCAGCTCCTCCGAGGTCTGGGGCAATGAGCAGTTCTTC. Protein sequence: CASSSSEVWGNEQFF. The full variable domain, with the rest looked up from reference TRBV7-8 and TRBJ2-1, is GAGVSQSPRYKVAKRGQDVALRCDPISGHVSLFWYQQALGQGPEFLTYFQNEAQLDKSGLPSDRFFAERPEGSVSTLKIQRTQQEDSAVYLCASSSSEVWGNEQFFGPGTRLTVL.

This clonotype has a handful of counts. Here the CDR3 DNA reads TGTGCCAGCAGCGCGACTAGCGGGGGTCCTAGGAAGCAGTACTTC. This gives the protein CASSATSGGPRKQYF. The V call is TRBV7-9, the J call TRBJ2-7, with TRBD2 identical over 12 bases. V was clipped by 5 bases and J by 8 bases; unmatched bases: 10. The CDR3 sequence is 15 residues long. The germline gives CDR1 SEHNR, CDR2 FQNEAQ (reference sequence).